The sequence of this T cell receptor beta chain was determined in a study of molecular identifiers for immune sequencing clone quantification. This clonotype turned up a few times. In this CDR3 the conserved last residue, phenylalanine or tryptophan, is missing, so a read error is likely. TCRdb processed the PCR reads anew with MiXCR; each CDR3 protein has one entry. The profile shows about 100,000 distinct CDR3 sequences, roughly a third of them singletons. Germline CDR1 and CDR2: SGDLS and YYNGEE. This CDR3 region has 10 residues. The ends were cut back, 7 bases at V and 6 bases at J, with 7 bases in the middle.

The clonotype originates from a human donor in good health. Some libraries in this study had Jurkat cell RNA spiked in. The specimen sequenced was naive CD8+ T cells from blood, with Jurkat cell RNA spiked in. Noted subset: FACS-sorted CD8+CD4-CCR7+CD45RA+ naive T cells. The chain combines TRBV9 with TRBJ1-2; D not resolved. The CDR3 is CASGPDGYTL. As DNA, the CDR3 is TGTGCCAGCGGGCCAGATGGCTACACCCTC.